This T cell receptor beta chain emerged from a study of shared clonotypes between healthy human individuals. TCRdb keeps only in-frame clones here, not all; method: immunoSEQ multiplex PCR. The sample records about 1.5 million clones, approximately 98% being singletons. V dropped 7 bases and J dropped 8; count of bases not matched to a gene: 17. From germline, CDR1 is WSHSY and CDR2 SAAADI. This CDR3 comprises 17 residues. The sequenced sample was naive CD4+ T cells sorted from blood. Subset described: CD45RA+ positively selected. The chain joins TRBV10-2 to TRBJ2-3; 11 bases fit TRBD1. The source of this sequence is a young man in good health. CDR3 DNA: TGCGCCAGCACCCGGGACAGGGGGATTAGTAAGGTGGGTACGCAGTATTTT. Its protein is CASTRDRGISKVGTQYF.